The clone carrying this T cell receptor beta chain was found many times. Antigen specificity is unknown. RNA transcripts yielded amplified TCR beta CDR3 regions. The HTBI primer set was used in a first-round RT-PCR of the TCR CDR3. Via MiXCR, TCRdb re-called the multiplex PCR reads, giving one row per CDR3 protein. The sample consists of 450,000 to 650,000 distinct CDR3 sequences, less than 25% of them appearing once. This sample is part of a study of T cells in Graves' hyperthyroidism and ophthalmopathy. Study results and caveats: By a 13 V-J model, ophthalmopathy was set apart from stable hyperthyroidism. Before onset, ophthalmopathy was predicted by the model a median 6.5 months earlier.

Based on clinical symptoms, serum thyroxine and TRAb, thyroid ultrasound and orbital computed tomography, diagnoses were reached. The length of the CDR3 is 10 residues. Germline assignment: CDR1 DFQATT and CDR2 SNEGSKA (reference sequence). Trimming removed 4 bases from V and 5 bases from J, with 5 bases in between. Source material: blood. V and J are TRBV20-1 and TRBJ1-2; D remains ambiguous. This TCR derives from a man aged 18-30 years with Graves' hyperthyroidism. Written as DNA, the CDR3 is TGCAGTGCTATCCGGTATGGCTACACCTTC. This codes for CSAIRYGYTF.